A single sample is the source of the 22 T cell receptor beta chains below, sequenced in a study of OX40 agonist ivuxolimab in advanced cancers. Generated by immunoSEQ multiplex PCR, the TCRdb table keeps only in-frame clones and is missing some. Here the sample spans about 83,000 clones, 65% to 90% being singletons. Sequenced here: CD4+ or CD8+ T cells sorted from blood, sampled in a trial of the OX40 agonist ivuxolimab. The receptors were sampled from an adult with an advanced solid tumor such as melanoma, head and neck, liver or kidney cancer.

This clone was picked up a small number of times. The V and J genes are TRBV6-5 and TRBJ1-2, with D unclear. V was cut by 7 bases and J by 5 bases, with 14 bases left in between. The V gene's germline CDR1 is MNHEY and CDR2 SVGAGI. The CDR3 consists of 13 residues. CDR3 in amino acids: CASTSWGVYGYTF. The CDR3, as DNA: TGTGCCAGCACCTCCTGGGGAGTATATGGCTACACCTTC.

The genes are TRBV11-2 and TRBJ2-5; TRBD1 or TRBD2 may be the D gene (5 bases each). Trimming removed 4 bases at V and 5 bases at J, with 17 bases between. The CDR3 has 15 amino acids. Germline V gene lookup returns CDR1 SGHAT and CDR2 FQNNGV. The CDR3 nucleotides are TGTGCCAGCAGCTCGTATTTGCACGGGGCCGAGACCCAGTACTTC. Its protein product is CASSSYLHGAETQYF.

This clone was seen once. The gene calls are TRBV7-9 and TRBJ1-1, with unresolved D. The V and J ends lost 5 bases and 0 bases respectively, with 13 bases between them. This CDR3 is built from 15 residues. Per the germline V gene, CDR1 is SEHNR and CDR2 is FQNEAQ (reference sequence). The CDR3 region is CASSHRTGMNTEAFF. CDR3 bases: TGTGCCAGCAGCCACCGGACTGGCATGAACACTGAAGCTTTCTTT.

This CDR3 reads CASSPNRGINEKLFF. CDR3 sequence (DNA): TGTGCCAGCTCCCCCAACAGGGGAATAAATGAAAAACTGTTTTTT. The V and J genes are TRBV18 and TRBJ1-4, with 7 nucleotides matching TRBD1. This CDR3 is built from 15 residues. Germline CDR1 KGHSH, CDR2 LQKENI. Losses at the gene ends were 6 bases for V and 5 bases for J; bases not matched to a gene: 9. Variable domain in full (rest from reference TRBV18 and TRBJ1-4): NAGVMQNPRHLVRRRGQEARLRCSPMKGHSHVYWYRQLPEEGLKFMVYLQKENIIDESGMPKERFSAEFPKEGPSILRIQQVVRGDSAAYFCASSPNRGINEKLFFGSGTQLSVL.

The CDR3 region has the DNA TGTGCCAGCAGTGTTTCCGGGACTAGATACAATGAGCAGTTCTTC. This gives the protein CASSVSGTRYNEQFF. The V gene is TRBV6-6, the J gene TRBJ2-1, with TRBD2 matching 8 bases. Germline assignment: CDR1 MNHNY and CDR2 SVGAGI (reference sequence). The length of the CDR3 is 15 residues. Trimming cost V 5 bases and J 4 bases; bases outside gene matches: 7.

The CDR3 spells CASSFSLRGGSHQPQHF. The CDR3 nucleotides read TGTGCCAGCAGTTTTTCCTTAAGAGGCGGGTCCCATCAGCCCCAGCATTTT. V is TRBV27 and J is TRBJ1-5; no firm D call. The germline gives CDR1 MNHEY, CDR2 SMNVEV (reference sequence). This CDR3 has 17 residues. The V gene lost 3 bases and the J gene lost 5 bases, with 20 bases spanning the gap.

This clone was observed a few times. The chain couples TRBV5-6 to TRBJ2-1; weak D call: TRBD2 (5 bases). The CDR3 consists of 14 residues. The germline V and J ends were trimmed by 8 bases and 6 bases, with 18 bases remaining between them. Germline V CDR1 and CDR2: SGHDT, YYEEEE. The CDR3 DNA sequence: TGTGCCAGTTTCTTGGTGGACTCACTCAATGAGCAGTTCTTC. Translated: CASFLVDSLNEQFF.

V gene TRBV6-1 combines with J gene TRBJ2-5; D is unresolved. The CDR3 has 13 residues. The V and J ends lost 4 bases and 2 bases respectively, with 8 bases between them. CDR1 and CDR2 from the germline V gene are MNHNS and SASEGT. The CDR3 loop is CASSGLYQETQYF. In DNA form, the CDR3 reads TGTGCCAGCAGTGGACTCTATCAAGAGACCCAGTACTTC.

The chain carries TRBV5-1 and TRBJ2-6, with TRBD1 identical over 7 bases. The CDR3 totals 19 residues. Germline V gene sequence: CDR1 SGHRS, CDR2 YFSETQ. V trimming: 3 bases; J trimming: 0 bases; junction bases outside the gene matches: 12. The CDR3 bases are TGCGCCAGCAGCTCGGCTTGGGACAGCTCTTCCTCTGGGGCCAACGTCCTGACTTTC. The encoded protein is CASSSAWDSSSSGANVLTF.

V usage is TRBV30 and J usage is TRBJ2-7; D gene ambiguous. CDR1 GTSNPN and CDR2 SVGIG come from the germline V gene (reference sequence). The ends were cut back, 2 bases at V and 3 bases at J, with 5 bases in the middle. There are 11 residues in the CDR3. The CDR3 loop reads CAWSYGYEQYF. In DNA form, the CDR3 reads TGTGCCTGGAGTTACGGCTACGAGCAGTACTTC.

V is TRBV19 and J is TRBJ2-1; D gene uncertain. This CDR3 is 13 amino acids long. V lost 7 bases, J lost 9 bases, and 16 bases lay in between. From germline, CDR1 is LNHDA and CDR2 SQIVND (reference sequence). The CDR3 loop reads CASIPRRGGEQFF. In DNA, the CDR3 is TGTGCCAGTATCCCCAGACGAGGCGGTGAGCAGTTCTTC.

This rearrangement joins TRBV11-2 to TRBJ2-2; TRBD2 aligns across 13 bases. The germline gives CDR1 SGHAT, CDR2 FQNNGV. Trimming at V came to 5 bases and at J to 5 bases, leaving 8 bases not matched to a gene. This CDR3 contains 17 residues. The DNA for the CDR3 is TGTGCCAGCAGCCCAGGGACTAGCGGGAAAATAACCGGGGAGCTGTTTTTT. It translates to CASSPGTSGKITGELFF.

V usage is TRBV4-2 and J usage is TRBJ1-6; 8 nucleotides align to TRBD1. This CDR3 region has 15 residues. Trimming at V came to 1 base and at J to 7 bases, leaving 3 bases not matched to a gene. CDR1 and CDR2 from the germline V gene are LGHNA and YNFKEQ. In nucleotides, the CDR3 is TGTGCCAGCAGCCAAGCTCAGGGGGCCAATTCACCCCTCCACTTT. This sequence encodes CASSQAQGANSPLHF.

The rearrangement joins TRBV7-9 to TRBJ2-7; TRBD1 is a possible D gene (5 bases). V was shortened by 1 base and J by 3 bases, with 10 bases between the two germline ends. Germline lookup yields CDR1 SEHNR and CDR2 FQNEAQ (reference sequence). The length of the CDR3 is 14 residues. The CDR3 loop reads CASSLGRARYEQYF. The CDR3 DNA follows: TGTGCCAGCAGCTTAGGCAGGGCGCGCTACGAGCAGTACTTC.

V gene TRBV7-3 combines with J gene TRBJ2-5; TRBD2 is a possible D gene (6 bases). CDR3 size: 15 residues. Germline-derived CDR1 and CDR2 are SGHTA and FQGTGA. V shed 5 bases and J shed 5 bases, with 18 bases lying between them. CDR3: CASSSEGTQRETQYF. The CDR3 coding sequence is TGTGCCAGCAGCAGTGAAGGGACTCAACGGGAGACCCAGTACTTC.

This clone was seen just once. The chain is built from TRBV2 and TRBJ1-3; D remains unclear. V lost 5 bases and J lost 0, with 11 bases in between. Germline V gene lookup returns CDR1 SNHLY and CDR2 FYNNEI. The CDR3 totals 15 residues. The chain's CDR3 is CASSKDGDSGNTIYF. In DNA, the CDR3 is TGTGCCAGCAGTAAAGACGGAGACTCTGGAAACACCATATATTTT.

This clone was found once. This sequence joins TRBV5-1 and TRBJ2-3; TRBD2 might be the D (7 bases). The CDR3 is 14 amino acids. The V gene lost 5 bases and the J gene lost 2 bases, with 12 bases spanning the gap. Germline assignment: CDR1 SGHRS and CDR2 YFSETQ. DNA of the CDR3: TGCGCCAGCAGGGTGGGGGGGCCCACAGATACGCAGTATTTT. Translation gives CASRVGGPTDTQYF.

This rearrangement joins TRBV27 to TRBJ2-6, with unresolved D. V lost 2 bases and J lost 0, with 5 bases in between. Germline V gives CDR1 MNHEY, CDR2 SMNVEV (reference sequence). The CDR3 has 15 amino acids. DNA for the CDR3: TGTGCCAGCAGTTTAGCGAGCTCTGGGGCCAACGTCCTGACTTTC. Translated, it gives CASSLASSGANVLTF.

This chain joins TRBV19 and TRBJ1-4; D is perhaps TRBD1 (6 bases). This CDR3 region has 14 residues. V gave up 9 bases and J gave up 0 bases, with 11 bases separating them. Germline assignment: CDR1 LNHDA and CDR2 SQIVND (reference sequence). CDR3 amino acids: CASRGPATNEKLFF. Here the CDR3 DNA reads TGTGCCAGCAGGGGACCTGCAACTAATGAAAAACTGTTTTTT.

The chain has TRBV7-2 and TRBJ1-2, with a weak D call TRBD1 (6 bases). Germline CDR1 is SGHTA and CDR2 is FQGNSA. There are 16 residues in the CDR3. V lost 6 bases and J 8 bases, leaving 25 bases between the germline ends. This chain's CDR3 is CASSRWGTGLEEGYTF. CDR3 DNA: TGTGCCAGCAGTCGTTGGGGTACAGGGTTGGAAGAAGGCTACACCTTC.

This chain uses TRBV7-2 with TRBJ1-2, with TRBD1 identical over 9 bases. The CDR3 is 17 residues long. Germline CDR1 is SGHTA and CDR2 is FQGNSA. V dropped 4 bases and J dropped 0; count of bases not matched to a gene: 9. This CDR3 is CASSSQAGQGSNYGYTF. The CDR3 region has the DNA TGTGCCAGCAGCTCACAAGCTGGACAGGGGTCTAACTATGGCTACACCTTC.

This clone appeared a single time. This chain connects TRBV27 to TRBJ1-1; no clear D. The germline CDR1 and CDR2 sequences are MNHEY and SMNVEV (reference sequence). V was trimmed by 2 bases and J by 3 bases, leaving 7 bases between them. The CDR3 has 13 amino acids. The CDR3 coding sequence is TGTGCCAGCAGTTTAAAACAGTACACTGAAGCTTTCTTT. Translating it yields CASSLKQYTEAFF.